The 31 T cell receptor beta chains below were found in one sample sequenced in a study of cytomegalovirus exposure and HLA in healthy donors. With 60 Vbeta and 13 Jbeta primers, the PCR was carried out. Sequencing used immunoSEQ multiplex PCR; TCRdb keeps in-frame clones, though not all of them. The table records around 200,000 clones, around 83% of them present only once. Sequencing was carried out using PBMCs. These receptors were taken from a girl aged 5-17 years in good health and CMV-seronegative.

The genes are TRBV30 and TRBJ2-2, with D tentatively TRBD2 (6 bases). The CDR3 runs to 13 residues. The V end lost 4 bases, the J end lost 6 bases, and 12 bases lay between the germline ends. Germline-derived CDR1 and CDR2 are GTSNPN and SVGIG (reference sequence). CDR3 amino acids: CAWNPTGAGELFF. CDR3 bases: TGTGCCTGGAATCCGACGGGGGCCGGGGAGCTGTTTTTT. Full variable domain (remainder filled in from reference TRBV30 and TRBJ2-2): SQTIHQWPATLVQPVGSPLSLECTVEGTSNPNLYWYRQAAGRGLQLLFYSVGIGQISSEVPQNLSASRPQDRQFILSSKKLLLSDSGFYLCAWNPTGAGELFFGEGSRLTVL.

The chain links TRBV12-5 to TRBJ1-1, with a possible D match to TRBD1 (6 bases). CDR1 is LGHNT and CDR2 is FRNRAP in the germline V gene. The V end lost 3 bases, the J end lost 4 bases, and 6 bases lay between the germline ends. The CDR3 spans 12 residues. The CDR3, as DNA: TGTGCTAGTGGTTTCAGGGGCACTGAAGCTTTCTTT. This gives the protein CASGFRGTEAFF. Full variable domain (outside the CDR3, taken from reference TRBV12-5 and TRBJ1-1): DARVTQTPRHKVTEMGQEVTMRCQPILGHNTVFWYRQTMMQGLELLAYFRNRAPLDDSGMPKDRFSAEMPDATLATLKIQPSEPRDSAVYFCASGFRGTEAFFGQGTRLTVV.

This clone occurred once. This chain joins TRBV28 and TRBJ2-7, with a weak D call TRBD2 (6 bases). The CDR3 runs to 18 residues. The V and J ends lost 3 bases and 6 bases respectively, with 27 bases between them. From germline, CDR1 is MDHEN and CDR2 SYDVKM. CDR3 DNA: TGTGCCAGCAGTTTCAGCGGGTATCGCGGAGGCAGTGTGGGCGAGCAGTACTTC. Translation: CASSFSGYRGGSVGEQYF.

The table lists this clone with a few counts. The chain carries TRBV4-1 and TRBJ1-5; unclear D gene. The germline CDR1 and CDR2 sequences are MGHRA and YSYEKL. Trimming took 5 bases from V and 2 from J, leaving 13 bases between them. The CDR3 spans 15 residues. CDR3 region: CASSYFWAGNQPQHF. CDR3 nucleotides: TGCGCCAGCAGCTATTTTTGGGCAGGCAATCAGCCCCAGCATTTT.

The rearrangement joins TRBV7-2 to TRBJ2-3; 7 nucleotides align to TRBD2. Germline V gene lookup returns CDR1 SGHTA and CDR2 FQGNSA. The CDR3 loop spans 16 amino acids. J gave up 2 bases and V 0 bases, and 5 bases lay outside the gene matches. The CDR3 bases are TGTGCCAGCAGCTTAGCCTCTAGCGGTCACACAGATACGCAGTATTTT. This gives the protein CASSLASSGHTDTQYF.

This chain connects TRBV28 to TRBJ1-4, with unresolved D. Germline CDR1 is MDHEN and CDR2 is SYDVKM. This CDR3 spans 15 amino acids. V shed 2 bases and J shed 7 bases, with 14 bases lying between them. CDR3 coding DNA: TGTGCCAGCAGTTTACTCTCGGTGTATTCTGAAAAACTGTTTTTT. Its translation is CASSLLSVYSEKLFF.

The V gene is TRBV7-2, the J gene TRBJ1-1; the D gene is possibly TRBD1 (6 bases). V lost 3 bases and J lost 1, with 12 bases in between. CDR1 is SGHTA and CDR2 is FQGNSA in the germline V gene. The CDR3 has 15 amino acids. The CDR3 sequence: CASSFVDRKNTEAFF. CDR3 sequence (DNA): TGTGCCAGCAGCTTTGTTGACAGGAAGAACACTGAAGCTTTCTTT.

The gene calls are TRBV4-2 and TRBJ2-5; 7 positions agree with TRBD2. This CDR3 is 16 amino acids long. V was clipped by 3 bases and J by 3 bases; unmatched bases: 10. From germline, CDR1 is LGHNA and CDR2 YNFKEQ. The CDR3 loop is CASSQGSGKIKETQYF. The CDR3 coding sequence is TGTGCCAGCAGCCAGGGAAGCGGGAAGATTAAAGAGACCCAGTACTTC.

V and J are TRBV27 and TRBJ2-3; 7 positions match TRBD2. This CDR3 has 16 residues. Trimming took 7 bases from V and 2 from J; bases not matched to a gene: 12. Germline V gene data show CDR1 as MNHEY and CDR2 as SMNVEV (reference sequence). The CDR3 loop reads CASNSGGGRSTDTQYF. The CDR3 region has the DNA TGTGCCAGCAACTCGGGGGGAGGCAGGTCCACAGATACGCAGTATTTT.

CDR3 loop: CASSLAAGGPNEQFF. The DNA of the CDR3 is TGTGCCAGCAGTCTGGCGGCGGGAGGGCCCAATGAGCAGTTCTTC. The chain combines TRBV28 with TRBJ2-1, with 9 bases identical to TRBD2. Germline values: CDR1 MDHEN, CDR2 SYDVKM. V gave up 5 bases and J gave up 6 bases; unmatched junction bases: 8. The CDR3 has 15 amino acids.

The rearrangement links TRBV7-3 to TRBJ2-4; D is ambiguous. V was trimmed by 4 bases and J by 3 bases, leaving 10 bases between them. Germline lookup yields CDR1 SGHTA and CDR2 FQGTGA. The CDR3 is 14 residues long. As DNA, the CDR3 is TGTGCCAGCAGCTCTGGAGTAGGCAAAAACATTCAGTACTTC. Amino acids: CASSSGVGKNIQYF.

CDR3 coding DNA: TGTGCCAGCAGCTTAGGTGGGGACAGATTCACAGATACGCAGTATTTT. This encodes CASSLGGDRFTDTQYF. V and J are TRBV7-9 and TRBJ2-3, with 7 nucleotides matching TRBD1. Germline V gives CDR1 SEHNR, CDR2 FQNEAQ (reference sequence). The CDR3 runs 16 residues. The trim removed 1 base at V and 2 bases at J, leaving 6 bases unmatched.

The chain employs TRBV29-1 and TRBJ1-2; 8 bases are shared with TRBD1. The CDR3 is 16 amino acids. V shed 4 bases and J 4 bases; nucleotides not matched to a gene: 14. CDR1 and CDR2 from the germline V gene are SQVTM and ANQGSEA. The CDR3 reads CSVGFTEQGQAYGYTF. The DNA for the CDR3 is TGCAGCGTTGGATTCACGGAGCAGGGACAGGCCTATGGCTACACCTTC.

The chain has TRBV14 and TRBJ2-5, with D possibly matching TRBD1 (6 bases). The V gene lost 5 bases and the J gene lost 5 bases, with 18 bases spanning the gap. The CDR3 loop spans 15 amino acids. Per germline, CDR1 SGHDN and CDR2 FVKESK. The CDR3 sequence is CASSAQGGRSETQYF. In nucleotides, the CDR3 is TGTGCCAGCAGCGCACAGGGTGGTAGATCGGAGACCCAGTACTTC.

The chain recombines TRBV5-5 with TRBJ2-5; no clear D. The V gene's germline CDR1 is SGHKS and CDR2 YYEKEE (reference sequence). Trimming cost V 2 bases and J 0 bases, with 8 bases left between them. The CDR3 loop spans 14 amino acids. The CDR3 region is CASSLVGDQETQYF. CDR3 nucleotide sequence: TGTGCCAGCAGCTTAGTAGGAGACCAAGAGACCCAGTACTTC.

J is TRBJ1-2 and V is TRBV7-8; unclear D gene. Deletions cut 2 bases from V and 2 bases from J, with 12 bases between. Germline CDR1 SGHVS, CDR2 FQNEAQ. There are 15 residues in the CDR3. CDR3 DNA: TGTGCCAGCAGCTTATTCAGCTGGGAGAACTATGGCTACACCTTC. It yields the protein CASSLFSWENYGYTF.

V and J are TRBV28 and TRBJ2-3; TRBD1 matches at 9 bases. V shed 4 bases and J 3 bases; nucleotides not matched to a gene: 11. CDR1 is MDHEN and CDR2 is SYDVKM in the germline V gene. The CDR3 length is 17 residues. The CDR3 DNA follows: TGTGCCAGCAGTTCGTCCGGGACAGGGATTATGACAGATACGCAGTATTTT. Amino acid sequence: CASSSSGTGIMTDTQYF.

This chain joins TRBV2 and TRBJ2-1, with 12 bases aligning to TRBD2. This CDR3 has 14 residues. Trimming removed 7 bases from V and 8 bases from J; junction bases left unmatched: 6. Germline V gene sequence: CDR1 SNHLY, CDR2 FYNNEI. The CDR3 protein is CASKLAGGFDEQFF. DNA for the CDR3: TGTGCCAGCAAGCTAGCGGGAGGGTTCGATGAGCAGTTCTTC.

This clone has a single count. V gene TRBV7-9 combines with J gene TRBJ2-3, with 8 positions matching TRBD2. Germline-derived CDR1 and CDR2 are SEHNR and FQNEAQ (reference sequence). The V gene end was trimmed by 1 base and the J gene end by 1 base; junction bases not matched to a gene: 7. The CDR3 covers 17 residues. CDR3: CASSLEGSGGGTDTQYF. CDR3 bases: TGTGCCAGCAGCTTAGAGGGGAGCGGGGGCGGCACAGATACGCAGTATTTT.

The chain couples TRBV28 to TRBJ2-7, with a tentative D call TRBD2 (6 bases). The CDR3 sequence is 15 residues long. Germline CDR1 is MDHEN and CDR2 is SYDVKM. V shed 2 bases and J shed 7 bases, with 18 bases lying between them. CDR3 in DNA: TGTGCCAGCAGTTTACTGGGACTTAAAATGGGGGAGCAGTACTTC. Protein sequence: CASSLLGLKMGEQYF.

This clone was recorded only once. The CDR3 is CASKGGVGVHEQYF. The CDR3, as DNA: TGTGCCAGCAAGGGAGGGGTAGGGGTCCATGAGCAGTACTTC. The V call is TRBV5-4, the J call TRBJ2-7; 7 positions match TRBD2. The CDR3 contains 14 residues. V lost 6 bases, J lost 7 bases, and 13 bases stayed unmatched. The germline V gene encodes CDR1 SGHNT and CDR2 YYREEE (reference sequence).

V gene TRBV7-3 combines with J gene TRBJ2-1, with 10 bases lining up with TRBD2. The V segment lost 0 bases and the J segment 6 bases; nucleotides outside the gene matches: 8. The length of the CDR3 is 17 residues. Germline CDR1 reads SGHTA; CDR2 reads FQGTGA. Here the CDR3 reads CASSLTTGSGGFNEQFF. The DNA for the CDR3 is TGTGCCAGCAGCTTAACGACGGGTAGCGGGGGGTTCAATGAGCAGTTCTTC.

CDR3 sequence: CASSGDRPHYTF. The CDR3 nucleotides read TGTGCCAGCAGTGGAGACAGGCCCCACTACACCTTC. The V call is TRBV2, the J call TRBJ1-2; tentative D call: TRBD1 (6 bases). V was pared by 4 bases and J by 10 bases, with 13 bases between. CDR3 length: 12 residues. CDR1 is SNHLY, CDR2 FYNNEI, per germline.

The CDR3 bases are TGTGCCAGTAGCGACAGGGGCTCGGCAAGCAATCAGCCCCAGCATTTT. This encodes CASSDRGSASNQPQHF. The rearrangement joins TRBV19 to TRBJ1-5, with 8 nucleotides matching TRBD1. The CDR3 is made up of 16 amino acids. The J segment lost 1 base and the V segment lost 6 bases, leaving 8 bases of the junction unmatched. Germline CDR1 and CDR2: LNHDA and SQIVND (reference sequence).

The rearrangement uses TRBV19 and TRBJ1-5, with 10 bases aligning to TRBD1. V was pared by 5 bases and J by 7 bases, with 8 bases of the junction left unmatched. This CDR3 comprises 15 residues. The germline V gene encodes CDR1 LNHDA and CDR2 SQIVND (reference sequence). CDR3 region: CASSAGQGGSQPQHF. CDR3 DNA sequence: TGTGCCAGTAGTGCCGGACAGGGGGGGAGCCAGCCCCAGCATTTT.

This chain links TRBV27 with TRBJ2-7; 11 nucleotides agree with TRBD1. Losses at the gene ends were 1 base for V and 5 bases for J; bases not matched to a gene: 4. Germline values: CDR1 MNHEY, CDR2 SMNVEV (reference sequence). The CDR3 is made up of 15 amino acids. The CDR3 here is CASSLLRTGGDEQYF. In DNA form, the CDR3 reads TGTGCCAGCAGTTTATTAAGGACAGGGGGCGACGAGCAGTACTTC.

The CDR3 DNA is TGTGCCAGCAGTGACCTCAAGAGTCTGACCGGGACAGGGGTTCGGGACTATGGCTACACCTTC. This codes for CASSDLKSLTGTGVRDYGYTF. The rearrangement uses TRBV6-4 and TRBJ1-2, with 10 bases identical to TRBD1. V was pared by 2 bases and J by 3 bases, with 21 bases of the junction left unmatched. The germline V gene encodes CDR1 MRHNA and CDR2 SNTAGT. The length of the CDR3 is 21 residues.

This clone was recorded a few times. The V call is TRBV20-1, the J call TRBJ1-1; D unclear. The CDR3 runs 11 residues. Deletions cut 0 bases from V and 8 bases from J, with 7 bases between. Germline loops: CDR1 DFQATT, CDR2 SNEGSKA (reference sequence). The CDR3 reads CSARDGPEAFF. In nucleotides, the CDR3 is TGCAGTGCTAGAGATGGCCCCGAAGCTTTCTTT.

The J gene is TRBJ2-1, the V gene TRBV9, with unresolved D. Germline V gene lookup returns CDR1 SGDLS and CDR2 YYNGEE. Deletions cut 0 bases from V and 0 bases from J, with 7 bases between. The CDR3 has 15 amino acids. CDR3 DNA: TGTGCCAGCAGCGTAGCTCTAAACTCCTACAATGAGCAGTTCTTC. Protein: CASSVALNSYNEQFF.

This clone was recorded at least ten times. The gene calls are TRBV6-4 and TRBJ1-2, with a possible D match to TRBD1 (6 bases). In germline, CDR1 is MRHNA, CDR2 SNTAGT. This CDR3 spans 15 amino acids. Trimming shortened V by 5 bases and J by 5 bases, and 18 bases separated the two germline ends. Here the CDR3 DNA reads TGTGCCAGCAGTCCCAGCGGGGGCGCAGAGTATGGCTACACCTTC. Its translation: CASSPSGGAEYGYTF.

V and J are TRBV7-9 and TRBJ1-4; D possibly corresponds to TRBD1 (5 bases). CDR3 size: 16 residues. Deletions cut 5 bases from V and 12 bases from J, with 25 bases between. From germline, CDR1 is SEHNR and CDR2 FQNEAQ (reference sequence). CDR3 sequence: CASSPPLGTTDLELFF. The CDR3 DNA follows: TGTGCCAGCAGCCCCCCATTAGGGACTACAGATCTGGAACTGTTTTTT. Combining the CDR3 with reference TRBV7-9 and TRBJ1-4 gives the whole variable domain DTGVSQNPRHKITKRGQNVTFRCDPISEHNRLYWYRQTLGQGPEFLTYFQNEAQLEKSRLLSDRFSAERPKGSFSTLEIQRTEQGDSAMYLCASSPPLGTTDLELFFGSGTQLSVL.